These 16 T cell receptor beta chains were sequenced from one sample in a study of Graves' ophthalmopathy and Graves' hyperthyroidism. For repertoire sequencing, the TCR beta CDR3 regions were amplified from RNA transcripts. Second-round multiplex PCR followed a first-round RT-PCR using HTBI primers. MiXCR, run by TCRdb on the multiplex PCR reads, gives a single entry per CDR3 protein. The sample comprises about 620,000 distinct CDR3 sequences, about a fifth of which are singletons, and roughly 6.9% rests with the top ten. Input material: peripheral blood. The receptors originated from a woman aged 18-29 years with stable Graves' hyperthyroidism. Some clones in this sample may be carry-over from other donors' samples.

This clonotype was seen many times. The chain is built from TRBV28 and TRBJ1-6, with 7 bases lining up with TRBD1. Germline trimming cut 6 bases from V and 7 bases from J; bases unmatched to any gene: 6. The CDR3 runs 14 residues. Germline values: CDR1 MDHEN, CDR2 SYDVKM. CDR3 residues: CASSSGTANSPLHF. The CDR3 region has the DNA TGTGCCAGCAGCTCCGGGACAGCCAATTCACCCCTCCACTTT.

This clonotype was counted between two and nine times. The gene calls are TRBV6-1 and TRBJ1-6, with 8 bases that match TRBD1. The germline V gene encodes CDR1 MNHNS and CDR2 SASEGT. CDR3 length equals 15 residues. The junction had 12 bases not matched to a gene; V was cut back by 3 bases and J by 14 bases. Written as DNA, the CDR3 is TGTGCCAGCAGTGACACCGGGACAGGACCGGTCACCCTCCACTTT. It codes for CASSDTGTGPVTLHF.

This clonotype appeared many times. CDR3 sequence reads: CASSMAGPGEQYF. The CDR3 DNA reads as TGTGCCAGCTCAATGGCGGGGCCAGGCGAGCAGTACTTC. This chain uses TRBV28 with TRBJ2-7, with D possibly matching TRBD2 (6 bases). The length of the CDR3 is 13 residues. Deletions cut 8 bases from V and 6 bases from J, with 17 bases between. Germline lookup yields CDR1 MDHEN and CDR2 SYDVKM.

This clonotype was recorded only once. The chain couples TRBV6-5 to TRBJ2-2, with TRBD1 identical over 8 bases. The CDR3 totals 16 residues. V shed 3 bases, J shed 4 bases, and the junction held 7 bases outside the gene matches. Germline-derived CDR1 and CDR2 are MNHEY and SVGAGI. CDR3 amino acids: CASSYEDRAGTGELFF. DNA of the CDR3: TGTGCCAGCAGTTATGAGGACAGGGCGGGCACCGGGGAGCTGTTTTTT.

As to this clonotype: This may come from a read error, since a much larger clone is one base off. The chain joins TRBV6-2 or TRBV6-3 to TRBJ2-5; 8 bases match TRBD1. Trimming at V came to 6 bases and at J to 1 base, leaving 7 bases not matched to a gene. The V gene's germline CDR1 is MNHEY and CDR2 SVGEGT. CDR3 length: 15 residues. The CDR3 coding sequence is TGTGCCAGCAGAGCCAGGACAGGGTCCCAAGAGACCCAGTACTTC. Protein product: CASRARTGSQETQYF.

This clonotype is a singleton in its sample. The chain employs TRBV4-1 and TRBJ1-6; D is undetermined. Trimming removed 0 bases at V and 7 bases at J, with 7 bases between. CDR1 is MGHRA and CDR2 is YSYEKL in the germline V gene. This CDR3 spans 14 amino acids. The DNA for the CDR3 is TGCGCCAGCAGCCAAGATCCGTGGAATTCACCCCTCCACTTT. As protein: CASSQDPWNSPLHF.

This clonotype showed up many times. V gene TRBV12-3 or TRBV12-4 combines with J gene TRBJ2-5; no reliable D call. Between the trimmed V and J ends, which lost 8 bases and 4 bases, there was a span of 20 bases. The CDR3 totals 15 residues. CDR3 protein: CASGNRASGRETQYF. The CDR3 DNA reads as TGTGCCAGCGGGAACCGGGCCTCTGGAAGAGAGACCCAGTACTTC.

A word on this clonotype: As the CDR3 is not closed by the conserved phenylalanine or tryptophan, this likely results from a read error. This chain links TRBV5-5 with TRBJ1-1; D is undetermined. V was clipped by 3 bases and J by 6 bases, with 6 bases between them. CDR1 SGHKS and CDR2 YYEKEE come from the germline V gene (reference sequence). CDR3 length: 11 amino acids. CDR3 coding DNA: TGTGCCAGCAGCTCAACCCCTGAAGCTTTCTAT. It yields the protein CASSSTPEAFY.

This clonotype has at least ten counts. V and J are TRBV27 and TRBJ1-1; D might be TRBD1 (6 bases). The CDR3 contains 17 residues. With 4 bases removed from V and 5 bases from J, the gap between germline ends came to 23 bases. Germline CDR1 is MNHEY and CDR2 is SMNVEV (reference sequence). The DNA for the CDR3 is TGTGCCAGCAGTTCACCCCCGGGGGGGGCCCCCTTGACTGAAGCTTTCTTT. Its protein product is CASSSPPGGAPLTEAFF.

Points on this clonotype: A read error may be the cause here, since a much bigger clone is one base away. No conserved phenylalanine or tryptophan ends this CDR3, so it is likely a read error. The rearrangement links TRBV28 to TRBJ2-7; D is unresolved. The germline CDR1 and CDR2 sequences are MDHEN and SYDVKM. The V and J ends lost 4 bases and 6 bases respectively, with 13 bases between them. This CDR3 is built from 13 residues. CDR3 nucleotide sequence: TGTGCCAGCAGTTCGGACGGAAACTTCGAGCAGTACTAC. Translated, it gives CASSSDGNFEQYY.

The sample holds many counts of this clonotype. CDR3 in amino acids: CSASTGVPYQPQHF. In DNA, the CDR3 is TGCAGTGCTAGTACAGGAGTTCCTTATCAGCCCCAGCATTTT. The chain combines TRBV20-1 with TRBJ1-5; a weak D match, TRBD1 (5 bases). The CDR3 covers 14 residues. Germline V gene sequence: CDR1 DFQATT, CDR2 SNEGSKA (reference sequence). Trimming took off 3 bases at V and 5 bases at J, with 14 bases between the two ends.

This clonotype was picked up many times. The chain combines TRBV19 with TRBJ2-7, with a possible D match to TRBD2 (5 bases). The CDR3 contains 15 residues. Germline V gene data show CDR1 as LNHDA and CDR2 as SQIVND (reference sequence). V was cut by 3 bases and J by 0 bases, with 12 bases left in between. CDR3 sequence (DNA): TGTGCCAGTAGTATCGTGGCTAGCCTCTCCTACGAGCAGTACTTC. Its protein product is CASSIVASLSYEQYF.

This clonotype occurred many times. The V gene is TRBV5-1, the J gene TRBJ1-2; TRBD1 is a possible D gene (6 bases). Trimming pared 3 bases from V and 5 bases from J, leaving 14 bases between. The CDR3 loop spans 14 amino acids. CDR1 is SGHRS, CDR2 YFSETQ, per germline. DNA for the CDR3: TGCGCCAGCAGCTCGGGGGGGCGCCTATATGGCTACACCTTC. Its protein is CASSSGGRLYGYTF.

The chain has TRBV28 and TRBJ2-7; no firm D call. The CDR3 has 14 residues. Trimming left V 9 bases short and J 3 bases short, with 18 bases between. CDR1 MDHEN and CDR2 SYDVKM come from the germline V gene. DNA of the CDR3: TGTGCCAGTATGCCCGTCCTAGGATACTACGAGCAGTACTTC. Translation gives CASMPVLGYYEQYF.

This sequence joins TRBV24-1 and TRBJ1-5; D is unclear. Germline CDR1 and CDR2: KGHDR and SFDVKD. V lost 4 bases and J lost 7, with 13 bases in between. CDR3 length: 14 amino acids. The CDR3 bases are TGTGCCACCAGTGAAAGAGGGTTGGTACAGCCCCAGCATTTT. Translating it yields CATSERGLVQPQHF.

In this sample, this clonotype turned up many times. This chain uses TRBV29-1 with TRBJ1-2; possibly TRBD1 for D (6 bases). This CDR3 has 13 residues. The V end lost 0 bases, the J end lost 4 bases, and 9 bases lay between the germline ends. The V gene's germline CDR1 is SQVTM and CDR2 ANQGSEA. The CDR3 DNA reads as TGCAGCGTTGAAGATGTCAGGGGCTATGGCTACACCTTC. This translates into CSVEDVRGYGYTF.